The source of this TCR beta chain is a study of blood T cell repertoires in COVID-19. The CDR3 extends over 14 amino acids. Unmatched junction bases numbered 7, after V lost 4 bases and J lost 2 bases. CDR1 is SQVTM and CDR2 is ANQGSEA in the germline V gene. Assay used: immunoSEQ multiplex PCR; TCRdb lists only in-frame clones, some missing. The sample consists of approximately 250,000 clones, 91% of them appearing once. This sequence joins TRBV29-1 and TRBJ2-7, with 8 bases matching TRBD2. The receptor was isolated from a man aged 40-50 years who had been exposed to COVID-19. Sequencing input: PBMCs or T cells enriched from blood (not recorded which). CDR3 DNA: TGCAGCGTTGCCCCGACTAGCGCCGCCTACGAGCAGTACTTC. This sequence encodes CSVAPTSAAYEQYF.